This T cell receptor beta chain is from a study of metastatic and nonmetastatic thyroid tumors. Overall study context: Repertoire data that came from the blood and tumor or nodule tissue of malignant and benign thyroid patients were compared.

Each patient went into thyroid surgery without having received any treatment. This clone showed up many times. Its antigen is not identified. General study results and limits: According to reports, the diversity of TCR beta was significantly higher in malignant thyroid tumors than in benign nodules, and this held in both blood and tumor samples.

The germline V gene has CDR1 DFQATT and CDR2 SNEGSKA (reference sequence). This CDR3 is built from 14 residues. The V gene end was trimmed by 5 bases and the J gene end by 1 base; junction bases not matched to a gene: 3. As processed by the authors: Differences in CDR3 between clinicopathological groups were drawn on to build a classifier intended to discriminate distant-metastatic papillary thyroid cancer patients. Using MiXCR, TCRdb reanalyzed the PCR reads. The V and J calls follow TCRdb's processing rather than the paper's. The sample comprises 7,000 to 8,000 clones, 32% of which are singletons, and roughly 10% rests with the top ten.

Sequencing input: tumor tissue. The rearrangement uses TRBV20-1 and TRBJ2-2; 8 positions match TRBD2. This TCR came from a female donor with papillary thyroid cancer or a benign thyroid nodule (not recorded which). Some clones in this sample may be carry-over from other donors' samples. CDR3 bases: TGCAGTGCTGGAACTAGCGGGAACACCGGGGAGCTGTTTTTT. This encodes CSAGTSGNTGELFF.